This TCR beta chain was found in a study of Tregs in tolerant kidney transplant recipients. Clones were read by immunoSEQ multiplex PCR, and TCRdb kept only the in-frame ones, dropping some. The sample holds about 120,000 clones, roughly nine tenths seen once. The sample consisted of CD4+ T cells from blood. The sequence came from a human donor in good health.

The CDR3 sequence is CAISLGQLSAEAFF. CDR3 coding DNA: TGTGCCATCAGTCTTGGACAGCTAAGCGCTGAAGCTTTCTTT. The chain recombines TRBV10-3 with TRBJ1-1; D perhaps matches TRBD1 (6 bases). Trimming took off 5 bases at V and 6 bases at J, with 16 bases between the two ends. The CDR3 runs to 14 residues. Germline V gene lookup returns CDR1 ENHRY and CDR2 SYGVKD.